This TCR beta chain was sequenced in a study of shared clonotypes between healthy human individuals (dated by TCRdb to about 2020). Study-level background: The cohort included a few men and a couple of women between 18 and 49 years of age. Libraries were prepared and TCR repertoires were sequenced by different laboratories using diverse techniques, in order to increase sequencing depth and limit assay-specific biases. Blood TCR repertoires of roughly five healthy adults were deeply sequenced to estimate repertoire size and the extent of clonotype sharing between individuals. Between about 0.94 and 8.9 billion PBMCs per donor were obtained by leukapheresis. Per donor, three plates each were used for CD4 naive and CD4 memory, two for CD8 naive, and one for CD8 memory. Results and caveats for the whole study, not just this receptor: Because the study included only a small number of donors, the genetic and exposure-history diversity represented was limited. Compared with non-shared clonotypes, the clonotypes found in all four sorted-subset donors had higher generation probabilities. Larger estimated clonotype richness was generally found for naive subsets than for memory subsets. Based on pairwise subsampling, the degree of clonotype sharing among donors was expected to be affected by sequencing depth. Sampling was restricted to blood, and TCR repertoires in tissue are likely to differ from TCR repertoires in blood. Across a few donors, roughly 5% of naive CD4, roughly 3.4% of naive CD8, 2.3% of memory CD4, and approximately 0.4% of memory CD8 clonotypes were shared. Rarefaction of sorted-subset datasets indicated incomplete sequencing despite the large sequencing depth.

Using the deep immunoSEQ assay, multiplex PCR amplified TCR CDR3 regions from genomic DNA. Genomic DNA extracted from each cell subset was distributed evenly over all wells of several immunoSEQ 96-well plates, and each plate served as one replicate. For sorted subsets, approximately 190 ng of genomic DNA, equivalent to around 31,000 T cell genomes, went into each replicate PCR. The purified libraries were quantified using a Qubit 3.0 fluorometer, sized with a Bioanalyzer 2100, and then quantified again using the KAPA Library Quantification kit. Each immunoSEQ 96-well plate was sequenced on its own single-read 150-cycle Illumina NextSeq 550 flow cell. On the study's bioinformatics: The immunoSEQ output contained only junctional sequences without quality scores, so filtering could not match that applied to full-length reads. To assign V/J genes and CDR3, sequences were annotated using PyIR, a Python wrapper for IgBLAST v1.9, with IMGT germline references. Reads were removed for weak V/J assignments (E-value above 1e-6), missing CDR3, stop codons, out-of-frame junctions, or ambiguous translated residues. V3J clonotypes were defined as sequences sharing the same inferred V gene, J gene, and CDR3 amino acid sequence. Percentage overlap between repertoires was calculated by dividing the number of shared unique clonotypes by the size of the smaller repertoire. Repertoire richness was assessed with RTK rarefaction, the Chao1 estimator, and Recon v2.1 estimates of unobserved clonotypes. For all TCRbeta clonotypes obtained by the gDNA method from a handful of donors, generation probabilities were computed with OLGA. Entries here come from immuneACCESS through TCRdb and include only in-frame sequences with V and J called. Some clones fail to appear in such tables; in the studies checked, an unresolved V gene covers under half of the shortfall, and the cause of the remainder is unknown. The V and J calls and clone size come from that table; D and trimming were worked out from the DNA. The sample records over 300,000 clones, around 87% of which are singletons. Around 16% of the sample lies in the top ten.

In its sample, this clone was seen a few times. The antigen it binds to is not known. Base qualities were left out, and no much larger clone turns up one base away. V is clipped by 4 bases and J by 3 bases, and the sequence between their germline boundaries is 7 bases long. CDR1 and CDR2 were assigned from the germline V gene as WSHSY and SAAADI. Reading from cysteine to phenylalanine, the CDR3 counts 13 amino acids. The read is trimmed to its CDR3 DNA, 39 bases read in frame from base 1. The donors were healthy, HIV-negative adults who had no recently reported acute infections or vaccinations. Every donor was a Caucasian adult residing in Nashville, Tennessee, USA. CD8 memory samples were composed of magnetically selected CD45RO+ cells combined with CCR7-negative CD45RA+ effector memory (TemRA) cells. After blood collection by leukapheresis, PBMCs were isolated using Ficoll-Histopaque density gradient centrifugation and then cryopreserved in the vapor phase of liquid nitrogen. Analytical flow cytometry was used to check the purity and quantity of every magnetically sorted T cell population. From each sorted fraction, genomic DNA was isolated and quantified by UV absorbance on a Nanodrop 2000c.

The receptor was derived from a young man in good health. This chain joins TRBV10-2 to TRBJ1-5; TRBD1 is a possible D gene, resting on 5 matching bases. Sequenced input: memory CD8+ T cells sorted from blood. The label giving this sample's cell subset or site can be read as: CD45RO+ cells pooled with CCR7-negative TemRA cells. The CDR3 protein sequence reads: CASSGGNNQPQHF. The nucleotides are TGCGCCAGCAGTGGGGGGAACAATCAGCCCCAGCATTTT.